These 16 T cell receptor beta chains were sequenced from one sample in a study of blood T cells in healthy people across ages. A sample-barcoded 5' primer and a J-beta primer mix were used in a second PCR of roughly 7 to 11 cycles. Each CDR3 protein is one row after TCRdb ran MiXCR on the 5' RACE reads. The sample yields around 700,000 distinct CDR3 sequences, around 25% seen once. The sample also formed part of further work on T cells of mothers and their children.

Sequences were obtained from blood. Receptors were obtained from a boy aged 5-17 years in good health.

This clonotype was detected a few times. The CDR3: CASSLGQGTRPYGYTF. Here the CDR3 DNA reads TGTGCCAGCAGCCTGGGACAGGGAACGAGGCCCTATGGCTACACCTTC. The chain combines TRBV6-6 with TRBJ1-2, with 9 bases fitting TRBD1. V was pared by 6 bases and J by 4 bases, with 12 bases of the junction left unmatched. The CDR3 sequence is 16 residues long. CDR1 MNHNY and CDR2 SVGAGI come from the germline V gene (reference sequence).

V gene TRBV9 combines with J gene TRBJ2-1, with D possibly called TRBD1 or TRBD2 (5 bases each). From germline, CDR1 is SGDLS and CDR2 YYNGEE. Trimming cost V 8 bases and J 1 base, with 19 bases left between them. The CDR3 sequence is 16 residues long. Written as DNA, the CDR3 is TGTGCCAGTGACAATAGGGACGGGCTTTCCTACAATGAGCAGTTCTTC. Translation gives CASDNRDGLSYNEQFF. Complete variable domain (other parts from reference TRBV9 and TRBJ2-1): DSGVTQTPKHLITATGQRVTLRCSPRSGDLSVYWYQQSLDQGLQFLIQYYNGEERAKGNILERFSAQQFPDLHSELNLSSLELGDSALYFCASDNRDGLSYNEQFFGPGTRLTVL.

This clonotype was seen a handful of times. The chain joins TRBV29-1 to TRBJ2-5; TRBD2 matches 7 bases. Germline CDR1 is SQVTM and CDR2 is ANQGSEA. The CDR3 extends over 15 amino acids. J was trimmed by 2 bases and V by 4 bases; bases with no gene match: 10. The CDR3 region is CSVAVSGGRQETQYF. CDR3 coding DNA: TGCAGCGTTGCGGTGTCGGGAGGAAGACAAGAGACCCAGTACTTC.

This clonotype has just a few counts. The chain employs TRBV4-2 and TRBJ2-1, with 8 bases aligning to TRBD2. The CDR3 consists of 17 residues. The germline V gene encodes CDR1 LGHNA and CDR2 YNFKEQ. After removal of 5 bases from V and 0 bases from J, the junction contained 9 bases not matched to a gene. For the CDR3, the DNA is TGTGCCAGCAGCTCCCGGGGGGGCCGGAGCTCCTACAATGAGCAGTTCTTC. Protein product: CASSSRGGRSSYNEQFF.

This clonotype was seen more than once but under ten times. The genes are TRBV5-1 and TRBJ2-4; unclear D gene. The germline V and J ends were trimmed by 6 bases and 7 bases, with 11 bases remaining between them. Germline V gives CDR1 SGHRS, CDR2 YFSETQ. The CDR3 is made up of 12 amino acids. CDR3 region: CASKGEENIQYF. DNA for the CDR3: TGCGCCAGCAAAGGAGAAGAGAACATTCAGTACTTC.

This clonotype was observed a few times. The V call is TRBV11-2, the J call TRBJ1-6; 7 bases are a match to TRBD1. V dropped 3 bases and J dropped 11; count of bases not matched to a gene: 7. Germline V gene lookup returns CDR1 SGHAT and CDR2 FQNNGV. This CDR3 comprises 14 residues. The CDR3 here is CASSLMTGKAPLHF. The CDR3 DNA follows: TGTGCCAGCAGCTTGATGACAGGGAAGGCACCCCTCCACTTT.

Concerning this clonotype itself: One junction end does not reproduce the germline sequence, and a read error may be involved. Here the CDR3 DNA reads TGTGCCAGCAGCCCGGGACGAGACTATAATTCGCCCCTCCACTTT. Protein: CASSPGRDYNSPLHF. The J gene is TRBJ1-6, the V gene TRBV7-2; a weak D match, TRBD1 (5 bases). Germline-derived CDR1 and CDR2 are SGHTA and FQGNSA. The length of the CDR3 is 15 residues. Supplemented by reference TRBV7-2 and TRBJ1-6, the full variable domain reads GAGVSQSPSNKVTEKGKDVELRCDPISGHTALYWYRQSLGQGLEFLIYFQGNSAPDKSGLPSDRFSAERTGGSVSTLTIQRTQQEDSAVYLCASSPGRDYNSPLHFGNGTRLTVT.

This chain links TRBV20-1 with TRBJ1-2, with D hard to call. This CDR3 comprises 17 residues. The germline V gene encodes CDR1 DFQATT and CDR2 SNEGSKA (reference sequence). Trimming pared 1 base from V and 0 bases from J, leaving 18 bases between. CDR3 in amino acids: CSARAVLSSRTNYGYTF. The CDR3 region has the DNA TGCAGTGCTAGAGCTGTCCTTAGTTCCCGAACTAACTATGGCTACACCTTC.

This clonotype was seen a few times. The chain uses TRBV29-1 and TRBJ2-5; TRBD1 matches 11 bases. The end of the DNA fits TRBJ2-7 better, so the J call may be wrong. CDR3 size: 15 residues. Germline lookup yields CDR1 SQVTM and CDR2 ANQGSEA. The CDR3 loop is CSVSLSGTGGYEQYF. CDR3 nucleotide sequence: TGCAGCGTTAGCCTTTCCGGGACAGGGGGTTACGAGCAGTACTTC.

This chain links TRBV7-2 with TRBJ1-4, with 8 positions matching TRBD1. Trimming cost V 1 base and J 12 bases; bases outside gene matches: 4. The V gene's germline CDR1 is SGHTA and CDR2 FQGNSA. The length of the CDR3 is 13 residues. For the CDR3, the DNA is TGTGCCAGCAGCTTAGGGACAGGGAAGGAACTGTTTTTT. Its protein product is CASSLGTGKELFF.

V usage is TRBV13 and J usage is TRBJ1-1, with D hard to call. The germline CDR1 and CDR2 sequences are PRHDT and FYEKMQ (reference sequence). V was clipped by 4 bases and J by 0 bases, with 9 bases between them. The CDR3 contains 14 residues. Written as DNA, the CDR3 is TGTGCCAGCAGCTCTCGGGCCTTGAACACTGAAGCTTTCTTT. Translating gives CASSSRALNTEAFF. Full variable domain (remainder filled in from reference TRBV13 and TRBJ1-1): AAGVIQSPRHLIKEKRETATLKCYPIPRHDTVYWYQQGPGQDPQFLISFYEKMQSDKGSIPDRFSAQQFSDYHSELNMSSLELGDSALYFCASSSRALNTEAFFGQGTRLTVV.

This clonotype was recorded a few times. The chain carries TRBV29-1 and TRBJ2-5; possibly TRBD1 for D (6 bases). The J call is uncertain, as TRBJ2-1 better fits the DNA end. This CDR3 region has 16 residues. Germline values: CDR1 SQVTM, CDR2 ANQGSEA. The CDR3 DNA sequence: TGCAGCGTCCGGGTCCTTGGACAGAGTTTCTACAATGAGCAGTTCTTC. Amino acid sequence: CSVRVLGQSFYNEQFF.

The V call is TRBV2, the J call TRBJ2-3; TRBD1 agrees at 8 bases. Losses at the gene ends were 8 bases for V and 6 bases for J; bases not matched to a gene: 13. There are 15 residues in the CDR3. The V gene's germline CDR1 is SNHLY and CDR2 FYNNEI. The CDR3 protein is CASVYDRGGVDTQYF. CDR3 nucleotide sequence: TGTGCCAGCGTCTATGACAGGGGAGGCGTGGATACGCAGTATTTT.

The V call is TRBV25-1, the J call TRBJ1-4, with a weak D call TRBD1 (5 bases). The CDR3 length is 15 residues. V was shortened by 5 bases and J by 10 bases, with 20 bases between the two germline ends. CDR1 and CDR2 (germline): MGHDK, SYGVNS. The CDR3: CASSTEEAGSGKLFF. The CDR3 DNA reads as TGTGCCAGCAGTACCGAAGAGGCAGGGTCGGGAAAACTGTTTTTT.

This chain uses TRBV4-3 with TRBJ1-1; weak D call: TRBD1 (5 bases). The CDR3 has 15 amino acids. The ends were cut back, 0 bases at V and 4 bases at J, with 12 bases in the middle. Germline loops: CDR1 LGHNA, CDR2 YSLEER. As DNA, the CDR3 is TGCGCCAGCAGCCAAGATCGGTCAGGGACCACTGAAGCTTTCTTT. Translating gives CASSQDRSGTTEAFF.

This clonotype was seen a handful of times. This sequence joins TRBV29-1 and TRBJ2-1; D may match TRBD1 or TRBD2 (5 bases each). Germline V gene lookup returns CDR1 SQVTM and CDR2 ANQGSEA. The length of the CDR3 is 12 residues. Trimming stripped 6 bases from V and 3 bases from J, with 9 bases between. CDR3 residues: CSVGTNYNEQFF. CDR3 nucleotide sequence: TGCAGCGTCGGGACCAACTACAATGAGCAGTTCTTC.